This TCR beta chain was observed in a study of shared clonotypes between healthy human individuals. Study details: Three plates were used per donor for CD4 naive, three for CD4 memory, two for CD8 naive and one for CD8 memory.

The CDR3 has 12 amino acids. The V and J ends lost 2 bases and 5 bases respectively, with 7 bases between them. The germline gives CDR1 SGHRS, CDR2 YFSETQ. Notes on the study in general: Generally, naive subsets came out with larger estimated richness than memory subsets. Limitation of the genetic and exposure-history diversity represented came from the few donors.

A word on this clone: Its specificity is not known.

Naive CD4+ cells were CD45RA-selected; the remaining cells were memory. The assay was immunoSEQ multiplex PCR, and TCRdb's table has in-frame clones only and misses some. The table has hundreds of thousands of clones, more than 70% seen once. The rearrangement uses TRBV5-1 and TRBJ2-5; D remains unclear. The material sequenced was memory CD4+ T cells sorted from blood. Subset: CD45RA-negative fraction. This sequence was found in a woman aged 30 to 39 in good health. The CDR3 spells CASSFGWETQYF. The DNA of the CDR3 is TGCGCCAGCAGCTTTGGTTGGGAGACCCAGTACTTC.